This T cell receptor beta chain was recorded in a study of blood T cell repertoires in COVID-19. The study drew participants aged about 18 to 89 years from 24 US areas. Participants had their cohort set by participant-reported clinical history. V lost 3 bases to trimming and J lost 6 bases, with 12 bases between them. The CDR3 extends over 14 amino acids. Per the germline V gene, CDR1 is SGDLS and CDR2 is YYNGEE. The repertoire was sequenced with immunoSEQ multiplex PCR; TCRdb's copy has only in-frame clones and lacks some. Of some 400,000 clones listed, approximately 89% are singletons. V gene TRBV9 combines with J gene TRBJ2-2, with a possible D match to TRBD1 (5 bases). Sequenced: PBMCs or T cells enriched from blood (not recorded which). The clonotype was recovered from a woman in her thirties who had recovered from COVID-19. Here the CDR3 DNA reads TGTGCCAGCAGCGCCCGACAGTGGTCCGGGGAGCTGTTTTTT. Encoded protein: CASSARQWSGELFF.